Listed here are 12 T cell receptor beta chains from one sample, sequenced in a study of blood T cell repertoires in COVID-19. The assay was immunoSEQ multiplex PCR, and TCRdb's table has in-frame clones only and misses some. The sample lists 70,000 to 95,000 clones, approximately 92% occurring once. Sequenced: peripheral blood. These receptors originate from an older woman with active COVID-19.

This clone was picked up a small number of times. The chain uses TRBV7-8 and TRBJ1-5; D is uncertain. Trimming stripped 3 bases from V and 0 bases from J, with 9 bases between. Germline CDR1 is SGHVS and CDR2 is FQNEAQ. The CDR3 is 15 amino acids. The CDR3 loop is CASSLVLGSNQPQHF. DNA of the CDR3: TGTGCCAGCAGCTTGGTCCTCGGTAGCAATCAGCCCCAGCATTTT.

The chain carries TRBV7-2 and TRBJ2-3, with 10 nucleotides matching TRBD2. The CDR3 loop spans 16 amino acids. Trimming removed 0 bases from V and 3 bases from J; junction bases left unmatched: 3. The germline V gene encodes CDR1 SGHTA and CDR2 FQGNSA. Here the CDR3 DNA reads TGTGCCAGCAGCTTAGCCTTAGCGGGGGGAACAGATACGCAGTATTTT. Residues: CASSLALAGGTDTQYF.

The chain joins TRBV27 to TRBJ2-5; TRBD1 matches at 8 bases. Per germline, CDR1 MNHEY and CDR2 SMNVEV (reference sequence). The length of the CDR3 is 17 residues. The ends lost 6 bases at V and 4 bases at J; junction bases unmatched: 16. The CDR3 protein is CASRTWSPTGGRETQYF. DNA for the CDR3: TGTGCCAGCAGGACTTGGTCTCCCACAGGGGGAAGAGAGACCCAGTACTTC.

The chain employs TRBV28 and TRBJ1-3; a weak D match, TRBD1 (6 bases). V lost 3 bases and J 1 base, leaving 16 bases between the germline ends. This CDR3 is 17 amino acids long. Looked up from germline, CDR1 is MDHEN and CDR2 is SYDVKM. CDR3 amino acids: CASSLGASGPSGNTIYF. The CDR3 nucleotides are TGTGCCAGCAGTTTGGGGGCCAGTGGTCCTTCTGGAAACACCATATATTTT.

The chain carries TRBV11-3 and TRBJ2-7; D is perhaps TRBD2 (6 bases). The CDR3 spans 14 residues. V was pared by 7 bases and J by 5 bases, with 18 bases between. Germline CDR1 reads SGHNT; CDR2 reads YENEEA. The CDR3 DNA is TGTGCCAGCACCACCCGCTCGGGGGAGCACGAGCAGTACTTC. It specifies CASTTRSGEHEQYF.

The chain employs TRBV19 and TRBJ2-7; D possibly corresponds to TRBD1 (6 bases). The V gene's germline CDR1 is LNHDA and CDR2 SQIVND (reference sequence). Trimming removed 5 bases from V and 7 bases from J, with 21 bases in between. This CDR3 is built from 15 residues. The CDR3 DNA reads TGTGCCAGTAGTCGAGGACAGCGGCTAGTTACGGAGCAGTACTTC. This translates into CASSRGQRLVTEQYF. Full variable domain (remainder filled in from reference TRBV19 and TRBJ2-7): DGGITQSPKYLFRKEGQNVTLSCEQNLNHDAMYWYRQDPGQGLRLIYYSQIVNDFQKGDIAEGYSVSREKKESFPLTVTSAQKNPTAFYLCASSRGQRLVTEQYFGPGTRLTVT.

J is TRBJ1-5 and V is TRBV7-9; TRBD1 is a possible D gene (5 bases). There are 13 residues in the CDR3. Trimming shortened V by 11 bases and J by 3 bases, and 14 bases separated the two germline ends. Germline V gene data show CDR1 as SEHNR and CDR2 as FQNEAQ (reference sequence). CDR3 sequence reads: CAGGSADNQPQHF. The CDR3 nucleotides are TGTGCCGGGGGGTCGGCAGACAATCAGCCCCAGCATTTT.

The J gene is TRBJ1-1, the V gene TRBV5-1; D perhaps matches TRBD1 (6 bases). The CDR3 loop spans 15 amino acids. Deletions cut 5 bases from V and 3 bases from J, with 17 bases between. Germline CDR1 reads SGHRS; CDR2 reads YFSETQ. For the CDR3, the DNA is TGCGCCAGCAGAATGACAGGTACCATGGACACTGAAGCTTTCTTT. This translates into CASRMTGTMDTEAFF.

J is TRBJ1-1 and V is TRBV2; weak D call: TRBD1 (6 bases). CDR3 length: 17 amino acids. V was shortened by 6 bases and J by 0 bases, with 20 bases between the two germline ends. Germline values: CDR1 SNHLY, CDR2 FYNNEI. CDR3: CASSPNREGPMNTEAFF. For the CDR3, the DNA is TGTGCCAGCAGCCCTAACAGGGAGGGGCCCATGAACACTGAAGCTTTCTTT.

The chain has TRBV6-5 and TRBJ2-5, with 10 bases that match TRBD1. J was trimmed by 5 bases and V by 5 bases; bases with no gene match: 8. Looked up from germline, CDR1 is MNHEY and CDR2 is SVGAGI. The CDR3 is made up of 15 amino acids. The CDR3 loop is CASSLRTGGSETQYF. The CDR3 nucleotides are TGTGCCAGCAGTCTCCGGACAGGGGGATCGGAGACCCAGTACTTC.

The chain employs TRBV7-2 and TRBJ2-2, with 9 bases fitting TRBD1. J gave up 7 bases and V 4 bases, and 7 bases lay outside the gene matches. Germline V gene data show CDR1 as SGHTA and CDR2 as FQGNSA. This CDR3 is 15 amino acids long. The CDR3 here is CASSWGTGFGGELFF. Here the CDR3 DNA reads TGTGCCAGCAGCTGGGGGACAGGGTTCGGCGGGGAGCTGTTTTTT. Drawing the rest from reference TRBV7-2 and TRBJ2-2, the complete variable domain is GAGVSQSPSNKVTEKGKDVELRCDPISGHTALYWYRQSLGQGLEFLIYFQGNSAPDKSGLPSDRFSAERTGGSVSTLTIQRTQQEDSAVYLCASSWGTGFGGELFFGEGSRLTVL.

V is TRBV27 and J is TRBJ2-2; 14 nucleotides line up with TRBD2. Germline CDR1 MNHEY, CDR2 SMNVEV (reference sequence). Trimming at V came to 6 bases and at J to 5 bases, leaving 14 bases not matched to a gene. The CDR3 has 19 amino acids. CDR3 nucleotides: TGTGCCAGCAGCTTCGGAAGGGGACTAGCGGGGGTCAGAACCGGGGAGCTGTTTTTT. Translation gives CASSFGRGLAGVRTGELFF.